This T cell receptor (beta chain) was retrieved from a study of cytomegalovirus exposure and HLA in healthy donors. Looking at the study overall: Later, an analysis reported that the 100 to 150 validation repertoires had used the same platform as the approximately 690 first-cohort repertoires. Points from the study as a whole: Using the classifier, cytomegalovirus status was reportedly diagnosed with high specificity and sensitivity. First-cohort TCR clusters were later found to tend to co-occur in the approximately 120 validation repertoires. It was 150 to 200 TCR beta chains that were listed as cytomegalovirus-associated.

This CDR3 has 14 amino acids. The germline V gene has CDR1 SGHVS and CDR2 FQNEAQ. With V trimmed by 1 base and J by 8 bases, 7 bases remained unmatched. As concerns this clone: Its antigen is currently unknown.

The method was immunoSEQ multiplex PCR; TCRdb's version includes in-frame clones alone and lacks a portion of them. The sample records more than 200,000 clones, about 90% being singletons. The clonotype was recovered from a man aged 18 to 29 in good health and CMV-seropositive. Sequenced material: PBMCs. This sequence joins TRBV7-8 and TRBJ1-1; 7 nucleotides match TRBD1. The CDR3 reads CASSLEGAGSEAFF. DNA for the CDR3: TGTGCCAGCAGCTTAGAGGGGGCAGGGAGCGAAGCTTTCTTT.